This T cell receptor (beta chain) was captured by sequencing in a study of tumor and adjacent non-tumor tissue in lung cancer. The study, taken as a whole, reports: Patients with more diverse tumor TCRs had worse survival. TCR diversity was significantly greater in tumor than normal lung tissue. In normal lung, the top 100 clones were significantly more dominant than in tumor.

This sample's RNA came from whole unsorted tissue. This non-tumor lung sample came from over 3 cm beyond the tumor edge. The germline V gene encodes CDR1 SGHAT and CDR2 FQDESV (reference sequence). The CDR3 contains 14 residues. As concerns this clonotype: The antigen is not known. One end of the junction varies from germline; a read error may be responsible.

TCRbeta libraries were built with three rounds of nested PCR, modified from ARM-PCR. A single record per CDR3 protein comes from TCRdb applying MiXCR to the multiplex PCR reads. The table records 70,000 to 95,000 distinct CDR3 sequences, around 76% of them present only once. Sequenced sample: distant non-tumor lung tissue. The receptor was isolated from a man aged 70 or older with non-small cell lung cancer. The chain uses TRBV11-1 and TRBJ2-2, with unresolved D. The CDR3 DNA follows: TGTGCCAGCAACTTGACTTGGAACGCCGGGGAGCTGTTTTTT. This codes for CASNLTWNAGELFF. Filled out from reference TRBV11-1 and TRBJ2-2, the complete variable domain reads EAEVAQSPRYKITEKSQAVAFWCDPISGHATLYWYRQILGQGPELLVQFQDESVVDDSQLPKDRFSAERLKGVDSTLKIQPAELGDSAMYLCASNLTWNAGELFFGEGSRLTVL.